The sequence of this T cell receptor (beta chain) was determined in a study of blood T cell repertoires in COVID-19. Study information: The origin of the acute and convalescent COVID-19 samples was the United States, Italy and Spain. The analysed material was cDNA or gDNA that came from T cells, B-cell-depleted T cells, or PBMCs.

V dropped 0 bases and J dropped 8 bases, with 17 bases sitting between them. The CDR3 contains 16 residues. The germline gives CDR1 LGHNA, CDR2 YNFKEQ. Authors' processing steps: The authors estimated nucleated cell counts from reference gene primer amplification. Produced via immunoSEQ multiplex PCR; TCRdb's table is partial and in-frame only. V and J calls and clone size come straight from that table; D and trimming were deduced from the DNA. Of approximately 250,000 clones in the sample, about 83% were seen once. This clone was detected only once. The origin of this receptor is a human donor in a cohort sampled during active COVID-19. The chain carries TRBV4-2 and TRBJ2-1; D remains ambiguous. The material sequenced was peripheral blood. The CDR3 sequence: CASSQDRSRRDYEQFF. The CDR3 DNA follows: TGTGCCAGCAGCCAAGATAGGAGCCGACGAGACTATGAGCAGTTCTTC.